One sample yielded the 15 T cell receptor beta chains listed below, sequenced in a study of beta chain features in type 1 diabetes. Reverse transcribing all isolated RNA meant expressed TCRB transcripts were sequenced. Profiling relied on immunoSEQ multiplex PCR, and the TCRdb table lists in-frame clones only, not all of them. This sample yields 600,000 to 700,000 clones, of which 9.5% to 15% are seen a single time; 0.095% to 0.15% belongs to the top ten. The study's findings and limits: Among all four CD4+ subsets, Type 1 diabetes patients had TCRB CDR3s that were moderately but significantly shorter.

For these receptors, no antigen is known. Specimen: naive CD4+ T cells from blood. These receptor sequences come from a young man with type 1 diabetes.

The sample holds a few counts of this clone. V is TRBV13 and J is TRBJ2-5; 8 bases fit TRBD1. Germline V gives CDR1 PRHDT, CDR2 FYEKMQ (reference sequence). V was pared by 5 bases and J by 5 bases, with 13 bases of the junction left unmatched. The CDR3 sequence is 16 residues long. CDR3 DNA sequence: TGTGCCAGCAGCCGGCGTCAGGGGGCGCGCGTTGAGACCCAGTACTTC. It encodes CASSRRQGARVETQYF.

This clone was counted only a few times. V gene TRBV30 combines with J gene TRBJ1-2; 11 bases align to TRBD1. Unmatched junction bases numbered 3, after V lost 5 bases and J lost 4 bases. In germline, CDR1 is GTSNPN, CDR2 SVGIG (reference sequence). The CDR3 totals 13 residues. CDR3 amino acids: CAWFGTGGYGYTF. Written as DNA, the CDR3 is TGTGCCTGGTTCGGGACAGGGGGCTATGGCTACACCTTC.

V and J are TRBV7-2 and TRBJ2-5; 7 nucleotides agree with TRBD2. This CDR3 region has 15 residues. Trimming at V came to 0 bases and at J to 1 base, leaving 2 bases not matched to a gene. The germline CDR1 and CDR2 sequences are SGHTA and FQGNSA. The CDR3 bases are TGTGCCAGCAGCTTAGCGGGGGGGATCCAAGAGACCCAGTACTTC. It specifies CASSLAGGIQETQYF.

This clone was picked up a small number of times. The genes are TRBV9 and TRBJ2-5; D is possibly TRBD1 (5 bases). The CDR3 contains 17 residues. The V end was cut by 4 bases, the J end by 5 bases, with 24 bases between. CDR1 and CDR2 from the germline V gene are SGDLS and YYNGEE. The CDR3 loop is CASSHGQRSINGETQYF. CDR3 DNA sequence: TGTGCCAGCAGCCACGGACAAAGGAGTATCAACGGTGAGACCCAGTACTTC.

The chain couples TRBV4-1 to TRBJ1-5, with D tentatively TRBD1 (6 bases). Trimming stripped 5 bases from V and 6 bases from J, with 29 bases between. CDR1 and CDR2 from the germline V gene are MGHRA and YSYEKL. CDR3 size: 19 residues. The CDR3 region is CASSYNPEDSFRTIQPQHF. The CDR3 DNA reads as TGCGCCAGCAGCTATAATCCCGAGGACAGCTTTAGGACAATTCAGCCCCAGCATTTT.

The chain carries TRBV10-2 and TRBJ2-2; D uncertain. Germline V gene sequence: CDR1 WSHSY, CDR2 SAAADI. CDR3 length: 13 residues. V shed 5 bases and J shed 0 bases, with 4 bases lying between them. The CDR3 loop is CASSRANTGELFF. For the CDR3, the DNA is TGCGCCAGCAGTAGGGCGAACACCGGGGAGCTGTTTTTT.

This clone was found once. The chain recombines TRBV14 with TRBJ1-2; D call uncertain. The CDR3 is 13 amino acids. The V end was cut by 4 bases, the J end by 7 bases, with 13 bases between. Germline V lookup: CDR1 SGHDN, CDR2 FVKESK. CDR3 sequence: CASSLTVDRGYTF. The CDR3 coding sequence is TGTGCCAGCAGCCTAACGGTGGACCGTGGCTACACCTTC.

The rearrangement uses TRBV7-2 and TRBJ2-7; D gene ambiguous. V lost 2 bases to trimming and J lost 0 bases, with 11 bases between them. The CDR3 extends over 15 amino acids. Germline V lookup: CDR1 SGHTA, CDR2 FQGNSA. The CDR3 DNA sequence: TGTGCCAGCAGCTTATCAGGCAGCAGCTCCTACGAGCAGTACTTC. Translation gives CASSLSGSSSYEQYF.

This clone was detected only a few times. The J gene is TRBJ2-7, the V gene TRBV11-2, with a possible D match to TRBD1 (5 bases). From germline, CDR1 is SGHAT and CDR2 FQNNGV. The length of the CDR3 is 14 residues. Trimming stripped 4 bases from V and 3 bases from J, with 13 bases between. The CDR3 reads CASSSDSSNYEQYF. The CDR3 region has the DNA TGTGCCAGCAGCTCTGACAGTTCGAACTACGAGCAGTACTTC.

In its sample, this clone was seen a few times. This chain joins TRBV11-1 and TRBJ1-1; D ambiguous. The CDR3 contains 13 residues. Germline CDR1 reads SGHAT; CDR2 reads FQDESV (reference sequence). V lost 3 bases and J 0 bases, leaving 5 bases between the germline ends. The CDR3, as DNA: TGTGCCAGCAGCTTTAACATGAACACTGAAGCTTTCTTT. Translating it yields CASSFNMNTEAFF.

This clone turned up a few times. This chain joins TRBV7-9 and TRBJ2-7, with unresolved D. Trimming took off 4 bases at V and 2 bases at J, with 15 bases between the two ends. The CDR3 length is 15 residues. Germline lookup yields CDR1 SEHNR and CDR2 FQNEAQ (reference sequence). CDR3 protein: CASSSVGFRPYEQYF. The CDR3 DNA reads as TGTGCCAGCAGCTCCGTGGGGTTCCGGCCCTACGAGCAGTACTTC.

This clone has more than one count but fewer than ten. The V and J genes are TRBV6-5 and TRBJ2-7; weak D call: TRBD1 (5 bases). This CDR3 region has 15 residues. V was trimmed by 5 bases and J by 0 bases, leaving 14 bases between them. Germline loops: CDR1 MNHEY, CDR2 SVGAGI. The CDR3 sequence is CASSRLTGRSYEQYF. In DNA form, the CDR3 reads TGTGCCAGCAGTCGACTTACAGGACGCTCCTACGAGCAGTACTTC.

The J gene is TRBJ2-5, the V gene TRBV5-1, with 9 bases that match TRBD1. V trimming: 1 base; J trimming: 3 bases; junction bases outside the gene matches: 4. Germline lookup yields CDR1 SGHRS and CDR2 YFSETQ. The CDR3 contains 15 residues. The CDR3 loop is CASSLSWTGEETQYF. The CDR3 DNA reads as TGCGCCAGCAGCTTGAGCTGGACAGGGGAAGAGACCCAGTACTTC.

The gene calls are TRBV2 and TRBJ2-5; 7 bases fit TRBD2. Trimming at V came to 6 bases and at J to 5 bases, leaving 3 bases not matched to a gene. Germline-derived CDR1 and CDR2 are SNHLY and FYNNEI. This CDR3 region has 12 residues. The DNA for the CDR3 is TGTGCCAGCAGAGCGGGGCGGGAGACCCAGTACTTC. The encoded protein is CASRAGRETQYF.

The CDR3 DNA is TGTGCCAGCAGCGATGTAGGTGGAGGCGCAGATACGCAGTATTTT. Protein sequence: CASSDVGGGADTQYF. V is TRBV6-6 and J is TRBJ2-3; possible D gene TRBD2, 5 bases. This CDR3 contains 15 residues. V gave up 6 bases and J gave up 4 bases, with 17 bases separating them. Germline lookup yields CDR1 MNHNY and CDR2 SVGAGI (reference sequence).